Included here is one T cell receptor beta chain sequence, with context. Its antigen is still unknown. This sample stems from a study of T cell responses to AZD1222 COVID-19 vaccine. Study overall: Second doses were pooled across both intervals (about 4 or about 12 weeks). Findings of the study overall: Donors were largely white British and mainly female; clonal diversity was possibly underestimated. Two AZD1222 administrations were followed by greater Spike-specific TCR breadth and depth.

This CDR3 is built from 15 residues. The trim removed 7 bases at V and 10 bases at J, leaving 15 bases unmatched. Germline values: CDR1 MNHEY, CDR2 SVGAGI. TCRdb's table, derived via immunoSEQ multiplex PCR, lists solely in-frame clones and lacks some. The sample holds just under 95,000 clones, approximately 90% seen once. The source is an adult in good health. The gene calls are TRBV6-5 and TRBJ2-1, with 8 nucleotides matching TRBD2. Specimen: peripheral blood, collected on day 0 of AZD1222 vaccination. This chain's CDR3 is CASKYGGGTAKEQFF. As DNA, the CDR3 is TGTGCCAGCAAATACGGCGGGGGGACGGCGAAAGAGCAGTTCTTC.